The rows below give T cell receptor beta chains drawn from one sample of a study of PD-1 blockade in classical Hodgkin lymphoma. Repertoires were generated with immunoSEQ multiplex PCR, while TCRdb's copy carries only in-frame clones and drops some. The sample comprises about 43,000 clones, around 76% of which are singletons, and about 2.8% rests with the top ten. The sequencing here drew on peripheral blood mononuclear cells (PBMCs), taken before the second cycle of nivolumab. Source of these receptors: a human donor with classical Hodgkin lymphoma. Both conserved end residues are part of each CDR3. Each record gives: clone size, D gene, J gene, V gene, CDR3 DNA, CDR3 protein. A D gene is named only where the DNA matches it firmly. The size entry is marked missing in some rows and otherwise reads once, few, many or a size class.

abundance: -; d_gene: TRBD1; j_gene: TRBJ1-3; v_gene: TRBV7-9; CDR3nt: TGTGCCAGCAGCGGGGACAGGGGGGATCACACCATATATTTT; CDR3aa: CASSGDRGDHTIYF
abundance: -; d_gene: TRBD1; j_gene: TRBJ1-2; v_gene: TRBV7-9; CDR3nt: TGTGCCAGCAGCTTAGGACAGGGGGCAACTAACTATGGCTACACCTTC; CDR3aa: CASSLGQGATNYGYTF
abundance: -; d_gene: -; j_gene: TRBJ1-4; v_gene: TRBV28; CDR3nt: TGTGCCAGCAGTTTAAGAGGGTGGGCTAATGAAAAACTGTTTTTT; CDR3aa: CASSLRGWANEKLFF
abundance: -; d_gene: -; j_gene: TRBJ2-2; v_gene: TRBV9; CDR3nt: TGTGCCAGCAGCGTGCCGGGGACGTGGGATAACACCGGGGAGCTGTTTTTT; CDR3aa: CASSVPGTWDNTGELFF
abundance: -; d_gene: -; j_gene: TRBJ1-1; v_gene: TRBV21-1; CDR3nt: TGTGCCAGCGGGGGGCGGACGAACACTGAAGCTTTCTTT; CDR3aa: CASGGRTNTEAFF
abundance: few; d_gene: -; j_gene: TRBJ2-1; v_gene: TRBV9; CDR3nt: TGTGCCAGCAGCGTAGATGGAGAGCCCTACAATGAGCAGTTCTTC; CDR3aa: CASSVDGEPYNEQFF
abundance: few; d_gene: -; j_gene: TRBJ2-1; v_gene: TRBV7-3; CDR3nt: TGTGCCAGCAGCTTAATCGGTGGACATAGTGGCAATGAGCAGTTCTTC; CDR3aa: CASSLIGGHSGNEQFF
abundance: -; d_gene: TRBD1; j_gene: TRBJ1-1; v_gene: TRBV7-2; CDR3nt: TGTGCCAGCAGCGCTATCCGGGACAGGGGCCACACTGAAGCTTTCTTT; CDR3aa: CASSAIRDRGHTEAFF
abundance: -; d_gene: -; j_gene: TRBJ2-7; v_gene: TRBV27; CDR3nt: TGTGCCAGCAGCCTGGGGGGACATCCCTACGAGCAGTACTTC; CDR3aa: CASSLGGHPYEQYF
abundance: -; d_gene: -; j_gene: TRBJ2-2; v_gene: TRBV10-3; CDR3nt: TGTGCCATCAGCCTTACCGAACCGATCGGCACCGGGGAGCTGTTTTTT; CDR3aa: CAISLTEPIGTGELFF
abundance: once; d_gene: -; j_gene: TRBJ1-5; v_gene: TRBV6-4; CDR3nt: TGTGCCAGCAGTGGGGGGGGGCATCAGCCCCAGCATTTT; CDR3aa: CASSGGGHQPQHF
abundance: -; d_gene: -; j_gene: TRBJ1-5; v_gene: TRBV28; CDR3nt: TGTGCCAGCAGTTTACTTAAGGGGCAGCCCCAGCATTTT; CDR3aa: CASSLLKGQPQHF
abundance: few; d_gene: TRBD2; j_gene: TRBJ2-1; v_gene: TRBV7-3; CDR3nt: TGTGCCAGCAGCGACCCATCCAAAACTAGCGGGGGGCGAAGCTCCTACAATGAGCAGTTCTTC; CDR3aa: CASSDPSKTSGGRSSYNEQFF
abundance: -; d_gene: -; j_gene: TRBJ2-1; v_gene: TRBV7-9; CDR3nt: TGTGCCAGCAGCCGAGGGGGGGATCTTTCCAATGAGCAGTTCTTC; CDR3aa: CASSRGGDLSNEQFF
abundance: -; d_gene: -; j_gene: TRBJ1-2; v_gene: TRBV7-2; CDR3nt: TGTGCCAGCAGCTCACTTCGGGGCGGCTATGGCTACACCTTC; CDR3aa: CASSSLRGGYGYTF
abundance: -; d_gene: TRBD1; j_gene: TRBJ2-7; v_gene: TRBV14; CDR3nt: TGTGCCAGCAGCCCTCACCACGGACAGGGGACTGGGGAGCAGTACTTC; CDR3aa: CASSPHHGQGTGEQYF
abundance: -; d_gene: -; j_gene: TRBJ2-1; v_gene: TRBV29-1; CDR3nt: TGCAGCGTTGAGTGGGCGGATGAGCAGTTCTTC; CDR3aa: CSVEWADEQFF
abundance: -; d_gene: TRBD1; j_gene: TRBJ1-3; v_gene: TRBV28; CDR3nt: TGTGCCAGCAGTTCGACAGGGACTGGAAACACCATATATTTT; CDR3aa: CASSSTGTGNTIYF
abundance: -; d_gene: -; j_gene: TRBJ1-6; v_gene: TRBV7-2; CDR3nt: TGTGCCAGCAGCTGGATGGGTTCACCCCTCCACTTT; CDR3aa: CASSWMGSPLHF
abundance: -; d_gene: -; j_gene: TRBJ2-7; v_gene: TRBV7-8; CDR3nt: TGTGCCAGCAGCTTAGATTCGGGCAGGACCTACGAGCAGTACTTC; CDR3aa: CASSLDSGRTYEQYF
abundance: -; d_gene: -; j_gene: TRBJ2-1; v_gene: TRBV13; CDR3nt: TGTGCCAGCAGCTTACAAGGGGATCACTACAATGAGCAGTTCTTC; CDR3aa: CASSLQGDHYNEQFF
abundance: -; d_gene: TRBD2; j_gene: TRBJ2-3; v_gene: TRBV7-3; CDR3nt: TGTGCCAGCAGCTTAGGGCGTAGTCTAGCGGGGTGGACTAGCGGCACAGATACGCAGTATTTT; CDR3aa: CASSLGRSLAGWTSGTDTQYF
abundance: -; d_gene: TRBD1; j_gene: TRBJ2-7; v_gene: TRBV5-1; CDR3nt: TGCGCCAGCAGAAACAGGGGAAGGGCAGACTACGAGCAGTACTTC; CDR3aa: CASRNRGRADYEQYF
abundance: -; d_gene: TRBD1; j_gene: TRBJ1-2; v_gene: TRBV7-9; CDR3nt: TGTGCCAGCAGCCAACAGGGGGGGAAGGATGGCTACACCTTC; CDR3aa: CASSQQGGKDGYTF
abundance: -; d_gene: TRBD2; j_gene: TRBJ2-2; v_gene: TRBV4-2; CDR3nt: TGTGCCAGCAGCCTAGCGGGGGCCGGCACCGGGGAGCTGTTTTTT; CDR3aa: CASSLAGAGTGELFF
abundance: once; d_gene: TRBD2; j_gene: TRBJ2-3; v_gene: TRBV4-2; CDR3nt: TGTGCCAGCAGCCGAGGGACTAGCGGGAGTATAGTGGGTCCAGATACGCAGTATTTT; CDR3aa: CASSRGTSGSIVGPDTQYF
abundance: once; d_gene: TRBD2; j_gene: TRBJ2-5; v_gene: TRBV2; CDR3nt: TGTGCCAGCAGTTATACTAGCGGGGGGACCCAAGAGACCCAGTACTTC; CDR3aa: CASSYTSGGTQETQYF
abundance: -; d_gene: TRBD2; j_gene: TRBJ2-2; v_gene: TRBV7-9; CDR3nt: TGTGCCAGCAGCCTAGGGACTAGCGGGCCCACCGGGGAGCTGTTTTTT; CDR3aa: CASSLGTSGPTGELFF
abundance: -; d_gene: -; j_gene: TRBJ1-2; v_gene: TRBV6-6; CDR3nt: TGTGCCAGCAGTTACTCGGGGGCCTATGGCTACACCTTC; CDR3aa: CASSYSGAYGYTF
abundance: -; d_gene: TRBD2; j_gene: TRBJ2-3; v_gene: TRBV2; CDR3nt: TGTGCCAGCAGTGAAGCTGGGCGGGGGGACACAGATACGCAGTATTTT; CDR3aa: CASSEAGRGDTDTQYF
abundance: -; d_gene: -; j_gene: TRBJ2-6; v_gene: TRBV6-8; CDR3nt: TGTGCCAGCAACATGGCTTCTGGGGCCAACGTCCTGACTTTC; CDR3aa: CASNMASGANVLTF
abundance: -; d_gene: -; j_gene: TRBJ1-2; v_gene: TRBV27; CDR3nt: TGTGCCAGCAGTTCCCTGACGTTCGGGAACTATGGCTACACCTTC; CDR3aa: CASSSLTFGNYGYTF
abundance: -; d_gene: -; j_gene: TRBJ2-6; v_gene: TRBV19; CDR3nt: TGTGCCAGTAGTCTCCGACACTCTGGGGCCAACGTCCTGACTTTC; CDR3aa: CASSLRHSGANVLTF
abundance: few; d_gene: -; j_gene: TRBJ2-1; v_gene: TRBV13; CDR3nt: TGTGCCAGCAGCGACATCCGGACTGGGGGACAGTTCTTC; CDR3aa: CASSDIRTGGQFF
abundance: -; d_gene: -; j_gene: TRBJ2-2; v_gene: TRBV7-8; CDR3nt: TGTGCCAGCAGCTTAGCGCAGGGCCCCGGGTGGACCGGGGAGCTGTTTTTT; CDR3aa: CASSLAQGPGWTGELFF
abundance: few; d_gene: -; j_gene: TRBJ1-1; v_gene: TRBV6-5; CDR3nt: TGTGCCAGCAGCCTTGGACGGAGTGAAGCTTTCTTT; CDR3aa: CASSLGRSEAFF
abundance: -; d_gene: -; j_gene: TRBJ2-7; v_gene: TRBV18; CDR3nt: TGTGCCAGCTCACCTGTTGGAGATTCCTACGAGCAGTACTTC; CDR3aa: CASSPVGDSYEQYF
abundance: few; d_gene: -; j_gene: TRBJ1-3; v_gene: TRBV7-3; CDR3nt: TGTGCCAGCAGCACCCAGGACGCAAAAGCTGGAAACACCATATATTTT; CDR3aa: CASSTQDAKAGNTIYF
abundance: -; d_gene: -; j_gene: TRBJ1-5; v_gene: TRBV9; CDR3nt: TGTGCCAGCAGCCAGGGGATTGCTAATCAGCCCCAGCATTTT; CDR3aa: CASSQGIANQPQHF
abundance: -; d_gene: -; j_gene: TRBJ1-5; v_gene: TRBV18; CDR3nt: TGTGCCAGCTCACTAGGGGTGAATAGCAATCAGCCCCAGCATTTT; CDR3aa: CASSLGVNSNQPQHF